This T cell receptor beta chain was obtained from a study of early stage breast cancer tumors. For the study at large: About 70% of the 16 invasive tumors were ER+, PR+ and HER2-. Among some twelve ER+/PR+/HER2- tumors, eight were ductal, four lobular. Each sample averaged roughly 9.6-fold read coverage.

V was shortened by 5 bases and J by 0 bases, with 5 bases between the two germline ends. Germline CDR1 reads SNHLY; CDR2 reads FYNNEI. This CDR3 has 14 residues. In regard to this clone: Other DNA sequences in this sample translate to the same CDR3.

Here immunoSEQ multiplex PCR was the method, and the copy in TCRdb shows in-frame clones only, minus some. The table has under 75,000 clones, more than 60% seen once. The sample consisted of blood. The clonotype comes from a person aged 25 to 45 with breast cancer. V gene TRBV2 combines with J gene TRBJ2-6; D call uncertain. The CDR3, as DNA: TGTGCCAGCAGTTATATCTCTGGGGCCAACGTCCTGACTTTC. This translates into CASSYISGANVLTF. Drawing the rest from reference TRBV2 and TRBJ2-6, the complete variable domain is EPEVTQTPSHQVTQMGQEVILRCVPISNHLYFYWYRQILGQKVEFLVSFYNNEISEKSEIFDDQFSVERPDGSNFTLKIRSTKLEDSAMYFCASSYISGANVLTFGAGSRLTVL.